The 19 T cell receptor beta chains given below trace back to one sample, sequenced in a study of cytomegalovirus exposure and HLA in healthy donors. Primers: 60 Vbeta forward and 13 Jbeta reverse. The assay was immunoSEQ multiplex PCR, and TCRdb's table has in-frame clones only and misses some. Of fewer than 120,000 clones detected, approximately 80% appear once; the ten largest clones hold about 6.6%. What was sequenced was PBMCs. These TCRs come from a man aged 30 to 39 in good health and CMV-seropositive.

This sequence joins TRBV20-1 and TRBJ1-2; possible D gene TRBD1, 6 bases. Germline CDR1 and CDR2: DFQATT and SNEGSKA (reference sequence). The CDR3 has 10 amino acids. The V gene lost 4 bases and the J gene lost 8 bases, with 8 bases spanning the gap. CDR3 sequence reads: CSATGDGYTF. The CDR3 DNA sequence: TGCAGTGCTACAGGGGACGGCTACACCTTC.

The gene calls are TRBV6-6 and TRBJ1-2; perhaps TRBD1 as D (6 bases). CDR3 length: 15 residues. Trimming removed 7 bases from V and 2 bases from J, with 17 bases in between. Germline CDR1 reads MNHNY; CDR2 reads SVGAGI (reference sequence). This CDR3 is CASNHGTSKNYGYTF. CDR3 nucleotide sequence: TGTGCCAGCAATCATGGGACATCTAAAAACTATGGCTACACCTTC.

The chain joins TRBV9 to TRBJ1-1; TRBD1 aligns across 8 bases. The V segment lost 3 bases and the J segment 5 bases; nucleotides outside the gene matches: 6. The CDR3 runs 14 residues. Germline V lookup: CDR1 SGDLS, CDR2 YYNGEE. The CDR3 here is CASSGQGARTEAFF. In nucleotides, the CDR3 is TGTGCCAGCAGCGGTCAGGGGGCGCGGACTGAAGCTTTCTTT. The full variable domain, in which reference TRBV9 and TRBJ1-1 provide the parts outside the CDR3, is DSGVTQTPKHLITATGQRVTLRCSPRSGDLSVYWYQQSLDQGLQFLIQYYNGEERAKGNILERFSAQQFPDLHSELNLSSLELGDSALYFCASSGQGARTEAFFGQGTRLTVV.

This chain connects TRBV29-1 to TRBJ2-2, with a tentative D call TRBD1 (6 bases). Trimming cost V 5 bases and J 0 bases, with 10 bases left between them. The CDR3 has 14 residues. Germline CDR1 is SQVTM and CDR2 is ANQGSEA. The CDR3 DNA reads TGCAGCGTTATGGGGACATCGAACACCGGGGAGCTGTTTTTT. It codes for CSVMGTSNTGELFF.

This clone was found once. The chain has TRBV6-5 and TRBJ1-4, with 8 bases fitting TRBD1. Germline assignment: CDR1 MNHEY and CDR2 SVGAGI. V lost 4 bases to trimming and J lost 8 bases; unmatched junction nucleotides: 6. The CDR3 is 14 amino acids. The DNA for the CDR3 is TGTGCCAGCAGTTCTAACAGGGGGGGCGAAAAACTGTTTTTT. Its translation: CASSSNRGGEKLFF.

The gene calls are TRBV4-1 and TRBJ1-6; TRBD1 matches 9 bases. The CDR3 has 16 residues. V trimming: 4 bases; J trimming: 7 bases; junction bases outside the gene matches: 8. Germline V gives CDR1 MGHRA, CDR2 YSYEKL. Written as DNA, the CDR3 is TGCGCCAGCAGCCTTCCTTTCGGGACAGGGAATTCACCCCTCCACTTT. This translates into CASSLPFGTGNSPLHF.

The gene calls are TRBV6-6 and TRBJ1-2; D may be TRBD1 (6 bases). Germline V gene data show CDR1 as MNHNY and CDR2 as SVGAGI (reference sequence). CDR3 length: 16 residues. Trimming removed 2 bases at V and 6 bases at J, with 19 bases between. CDR3 amino acids: CASSYPSGTKTHGYTF. DNA for the CDR3: TGTGCCAGCAGTTACCCATCCGGGACAAAAACACATGGCTACACCTTC.

V usage is TRBV14 and J usage is TRBJ2-1; possible D gene TRBD1, 5 bases. The length of the CDR3 is 15 residues. Germline CDR1 SGHDN, CDR2 FVKESK. Deletions cut 4 bases from V and 5 bases from J, with 15 bases between. Written as DNA, the CDR3 is TGTGCCAGCAGCCCCACGTGGGGCGCGGACAATGAGCAGTTCTTC. It translates to CASSPTWGADNEQFF.

The gene calls are TRBV2 and TRBJ2-7, with 10 bases identical to TRBD1. The CDR3 runs 13 residues. The junction had 3 bases not matched to a gene; V was cut back by 5 bases and J by 5 bases. The germline CDR1 and CDR2 sequences are SNHLY and FYNNEI. CDR3 nucleotide sequence: TGTGCCAGCAGTCTGGACAGGGGGGACGAGCAGTACTTC. Amino acids: CASSLDRGDEQYF.

The chain employs TRBV14 and TRBJ2-1; a possible D gene is TRBD2 (6 bases). Germline-derived CDR1 and CDR2 are SGHDN and FVKESK. The CDR3 runs 16 residues. Trimming cost V 4 bases and J 0 bases, with 13 bases left between them. The chain's CDR3 is CASSPGGADSYNEQFF. The CDR3 DNA reads TGTGCCAGCAGCCCCGGCGGGGCGGACTCCTACAATGAGCAGTTCTTC.

The chain employs TRBV5-1 and TRBJ2-5; the match to TRBD1 covers 7 bases. Gene TRBJ2-7 matches the end of the DNA better, so the J call may be wrong. The germline V gene encodes CDR1 SGHRS and CDR2 YFSETQ. The CDR3 has 14 amino acids. The CDR3 is CASSRQGPSYEQYF. As DNA, the CDR3 is TGCGCCAGCAGCAGACAGGGACCCTCCTACGAGCAGTACTTC.

The CDR3 region is CASSLTVGANYGYTF. CDR3 in DNA: TGTGCCAGTAGTCTGACAGTTGGGGCTAACTATGGCTACACCTTC. This chain joins TRBV19 and TRBJ1-2; tentatively, D is TRBD1 (5 bases). Trimming stripped 5 bases from V and 0 bases from J, with 13 bases between. CDR3 length: 15 residues. The germline V gene encodes CDR1 LNHDA and CDR2 SQIVND (reference sequence).

The chain combines TRBV4-3 with TRBJ2-5, with D unclear. The CDR3 has 13 residues. CDR1 is LGHNA, CDR2 YSLEER, per germline. Trimming cost V 1 base and J 4 bases, with 7 bases left between them. CDR3 nucleotide sequence: TGCGCCAGCAGCCAAGGACTGCGAGAGACCCAGTACTTC. Its translation: CASSQGLRETQYF.

The CDR3 DNA reads TGTGCCAGCAGCCAGGGACAGGGGGTTAACACTGAAGCTTTCTTT. It translates to CASSQGQGVNTEAFF. The chain links TRBV21-1 to TRBJ1-1; the table gives TRBD1 as D, unverified against the DNA. TRBV21-1 is annotated as a pseudogene. CDR3 length equals 15 residues.

This clone was recorded once. The chain is built from TRBV21-1 and TRBJ1-2; the DNA was not used to check the table's D call, TRBD1. TRBV21-1 counts as a pseudogene. The length of the CDR3 is 19 residues. The CDR3 protein is CASSPRPTGGGSINYGYTF. The CDR3 DNA follows: TGTGCCAGCAGCCCGCGTCCGACAGGGGGCGGGTCAATCAACTATGGCTACACCTTC.

This clone was seen only once. This chain joins TRBV5-1 and TRBJ1-6; D ambiguous. This CDR3 comprises 14 residues. Trimming took off 0 bases at V and 7 bases at J, with 8 bases between the two ends. Germline V gene lookup returns CDR1 SGHRS and CDR2 YFSETQ. The CDR3 region is CASSLEAGNSPLHF. DNA for the CDR3: TGCGCCAGCAGCTTGGAAGCCGGGAATTCACCCCTCCACTTT.

The J gene is TRBJ2-7, the V gene TRBV7-9; perhaps TRBD1 as D (5 bases). The germline V gene has CDR1 SEHNR and CDR2 FQNEAQ (reference sequence). The CDR3 contains 14 residues. The ends were cut back, 5 bases at V and 4 bases at J, with 15 bases in the middle. This CDR3 is CASSPKTDAYEQYF. The DNA for the CDR3 is TGTGCCAGCAGCCCGAAGACAGACGCATACGAGCAGTACTTC.

This chain links TRBV5-1 with TRBJ2-2; tentative D call: TRBD1 (5 bases). The length of the CDR3 is 15 residues. Deletions cut 0 bases from V and 1 base from J, with 7 bases between. In germline, CDR1 is SGHRS, CDR2 YFSETQ. This CDR3 reads CASSLDRRNTGELFF. In DNA form, the CDR3 reads TGCGCCAGCAGCTTGGACAGGAGGAACACCGGGGAGCTGTTTTTT.

J is TRBJ1-1 and V is TRBV27; the D gene is possibly TRBD1 (6 bases). The V gene lost 0 bases and the J gene lost 7 bases, with 12 bases spanning the gap. Germline loops: CDR1 MNHEY, CDR2 SMNVEV (reference sequence). CDR3 length equals 14 residues. The CDR3: CASSLSAGAGEAFF. As DNA, the CDR3 is TGTGCCAGCAGTTTATCGGCAGGGGCAGGTGAAGCTTTCTTT.